This T cell receptor beta chain was sequenced during a study of blood T cell repertoires in COVID-19. Study-level information: Collection of acute and convalescent COVID-19 samples took place in the United States, Italy and Spain. From T cells, B-cell-depleted T cells, or PBMCs came the material, which was cDNA or gDNA.

Authors' analysis steps: Estimation of nucleated cell counts was performed using reference gene primer amplification. The protocol was immunoSEQ multiplex PCR, while the TCRdb copy is restricted to in-frame clones and leaves out a portion. The DNA gave D and trimming, while V, J and clone size come from that table. Among roughly 41,000 clones listed, about 85% were seen once. The germline V gene has CDR1 ENHRY and CDR2 SYGVKD. The V and J ends lost 0 bases and 3 bases respectively, with 5 bases between them. The CDR3 is 13 residues long. This chain links TRBV10-3 with TRBJ1-2; D call uncertain. The sequencing sample was made of peripheral blood. The TCR originated in a woman of 80 years or more with acute or convalescent COVID-19. The CDR3 DNA follows: TGTGCCATCAGTGAGTCGCAGGACTATGGCTACACCTTC. It codes for CAISESQDYGYTF.